The rows below give T cell receptor beta chains drawn from one sample of a study of shared clonotypes between healthy human individuals. Only in-frame clones appear in the TCRdb table, and some are missing; sequencing was by immunoSEQ multiplex PCR. The sample records hundreds of thousands of clones, about 91% being singletons. The specimen sequenced was naive CD8+ T cells sorted from blood. These receptors all come from a man aged 25-45 years in good health. The CDR3 runs from the conserved cysteine through the conserved F or W. Fields, in order: D gene, V gene, J gene, clone size, CDR3 DNA, CDR3 protein. The D gene is left open where the match is weak. Rows give clone size only sometimes, using once, few, many, or a class for an expanded clone.

TRBD1	TRBV27	TRBJ1-1	-	TGTGCCAGCAGTTTAGCCAGGGGGGACACTGAAGCTTTCTTT	CASSLARGDTEAFF
TRBD2	TRBV7-6	TRBJ2-1	-	TGTGCCAGCAGCTTAGTATGGACTAGCGGCAATGAGCAGTTCTTC	CASSLVWTSGNEQFF
-	TRBV11-3	TRBJ2-7	-	TGTGCCAGCAGCTTAGACCCGACGGACTCCTACGAGCAGTACTTC	CASSLDPTDSYEQYF
-	TRBV28	TRBJ2-5	once	TGTGCCAGCAGCCTCCGGGACACAGAGACCCAGTACTTC	CASSLRDTETQYF
-	TRBV6-5	TRBJ2-1	-	TGTGCCAGCAGTTGGGCACTAGGGCCCTCGACGGGGGAGCAGTTCTTC	CASSWALGPSTGEQFF
-	TRBV5-6	TRBJ1-1	-	TGTGCCAGCAGCTTGGTGGTGGACACTGAAGCTTTCTTT	CASSLVVDTEAFF
-	TRBV27	TRBJ2-5	-	TGTGCCAGCACGCAACGGGGGGCTCAAGAGACCCAGTACTTC	CASTQRGAQETQYF
-	TRBV19	TRBJ1-1	-	TGTGCCAGTACCCTGACCCTAGGCACTGAAGCTTTCTTT	CASTLTLGTEAFF
-	TRBV7-9	TRBJ1-4	-	TGTGCCAGCAGATATACAGGGTTGGATGAAAAACTGTTTTTT	CASRYTGLDEKLFF
TRBD2	TRBV6-5	TRBJ2-3	-	TGTGCCAGCAGTTACGAAGCGGGAGGTTGGGATACGCAGTATTTT	CASSYEAGGWDTQYF
-	TRBV28	TRBJ2-5	-	TGTGCCACCGGCCCCCGGAACCAAGAGACCCAGTACTTC	CATGPRNQETQYF
-	TRBV29-1	TRBJ2-1	-	TGCAGCGTTGAGGACTCTCCGGGTTACAATGAGCAGTTCTTC	CSVEDSPGYNEQFF
-	TRBV27	TRBJ2-3	-	TGTGCCAGCAGTTTATCCCGGCTTCGACCCACAGATACGCAGTATTTT	CASSLSRLRPTDTQYF
TRBD2	TRBV11-2	TRBJ2-3	-	TGTGCCAGCAGCTTCTTAGCGGGAACCACAGATACGCAGTATTTT	CASSFLAGTTDTQYF
-	TRBV7-9	TRBJ1-1	-	TGTGCCAGCAGCTATGACCCCCAGCCTGAAGCTTTCTTT	CASSYDPQPEAFF
-	TRBV27	TRBJ2-3	-	TGTGCCAGCAGTTTGTCCAGATCCTTTGGCACAGATACGCAGTATTTT	CASSLSRSFGTDTQYF
-	TRBV19	TRBJ1-2	medium-sized	TGTGCCACTCGGGACGGTTCTAACTATGGCTACACCTTC	CATRDGSNYGYTF
-	TRBV11-3	TRBJ2-1	-	TGTGCCAGCAGCTTAGTCGCCGTCAATGAGCAGTTCTTC	CASSLVAVNEQFF
-	TRBV7-9	TRBJ2-3	-	TGTGCCAGCAGCCTTGTGCAGTCAGATACGCAGTATTTT	CASSLVQSDTQYF
-	TRBV27	TRBJ1-2	few	TGTGCCAGCAGTTTGTCCAGGGCCGGCCGAGGCTACACCTTC	CASSLSRAGRGYTF
-	TRBV13	TRBJ2-1	-	TGTGCCAGCAGCTTAGGGGTTAATGAGCAGTTCTTC	CASSLGVNEQFF
-	TRBV7-2	TRBJ1-3	-	TGTGCCAGCAGCCGCCTCGGCTCTGGAAACACCATATATTTT	CASSRLGSGNTIYF
-	TRBV5-4	TRBJ2-6	-	TGTGCCAGCAGCCTCGGGACAACCTCTGGGGCCAACGTCCTGACTTTC	CASSLGTTSGANVLTF
-	TRBV9	TRBJ2-3	-	TGTGCCAGCAGCGGATGGGGGTCCACAGATACGCAGTATTTT	CASSGWGSTDTQYF
TRBD2	TRBV19	TRBJ2-5	-	TGTGCCAGTAGTATAGTCCCCGGACTAGCTGGGTACCAAGAGACCCAGTACTTC	CASSIVPGLAGYQETQYF
-	TRBV6-6	TRBJ2-1	-	TGTGCCAGCAGTTGGACCGATCCTGGGAATGAGCAGTTCTTC	CASSWTDPGNEQFF
TRBD1	TRBV27	TRBJ2-1	-	TGTGCCAGCAGCTCCGGACAGGGTTGGTTCTTC	CASSSGQGWFF
-	TRBV30	TRBJ2-7	-	TGTGCCTGGAGTATGGGGGCCAGCTACGAGCAGTACTTC	CAWSMGASYEQYF
TRBD1	TRBV5-6	TRBJ2-7	-	TGTGCCAGCAGCTTGGACGGACAGGGTTCGTACGAGCAGTACTTC	CASSLDGQGSYEQYF
-	TRBV7-9	TRBJ2-3	-	TGTGCCAGCAGCCCGACAGATACGCAGTATTTT	CASSPTDTQYF
-	TRBV4-1	TRBJ2-5	-	TGCGCCAGCAGCCAAGAGGACAAGCGCCAAGAGACCCAGTACTTC	CASSQEDKRQETQYF
-	TRBV29-1	TRBJ1-1	-	TGCAGCGTTTGCCCCGGCACGAACACTGAAGCTTTCTTT	CSVCPGTNTEAFF
TRBD1	TRBV27	TRBJ1-1	once	TGTGCCAGCAAATACAGGGGGATCTACACTGAAGCTTTCTTT	CASKYRGIYTEAFF
-	TRBV15	TRBJ2-1	-	TGTGCCACCACGATACGCGCGGGCCCGGGTGAGCAGTTCTTC	CATTIRAGPGEQFF
-	TRBV4-1	TRBJ1-2	-	TGCGCCAGCAGCCAGTCTTATCCAGGCGGTTATGGCTACACCTTT	CASSQSYPGGYGYTF
TRBD2	TRBV14	TRBJ2-3	-	TGTGCCAGCAGCCCCATCCGCGGGAGAAAGGCAGATACGCAGTATTTT	CASSPIRGRKADTQYF
-	TRBV5-6	TRBJ2-7	-	TGTGCCAGCAGCCGTCAGAGAGGCGAGCAGTACTTC	CASSRQRGEQYF
-	TRBV5-5	TRBJ2-5	-	TGTGCCAGCAGCTGGGGCGAGACCCAGTACTTC	CASSWGETQYF
TRBD2	TRBV19	TRBJ2-7	-	TGTGCCAGTACCCCGGGACTAGGAGACTACGAGCAGTACTTC	CASTPGLGDYEQYF